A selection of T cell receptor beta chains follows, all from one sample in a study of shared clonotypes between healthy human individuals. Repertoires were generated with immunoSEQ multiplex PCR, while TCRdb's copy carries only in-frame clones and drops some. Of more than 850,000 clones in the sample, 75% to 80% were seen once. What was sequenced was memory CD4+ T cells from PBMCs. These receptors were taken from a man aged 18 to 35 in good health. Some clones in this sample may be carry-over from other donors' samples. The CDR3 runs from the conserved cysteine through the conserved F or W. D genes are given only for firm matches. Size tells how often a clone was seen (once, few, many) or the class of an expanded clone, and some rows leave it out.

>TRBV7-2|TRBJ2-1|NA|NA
CASSLSWSRPYNEQFF
TGTGCCAGCAGCCTTAGCTGGAGCCGTCCATACAATGAGCAGTTCTTC
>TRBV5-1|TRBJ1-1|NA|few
CASSLADTEAFF
TGCGCCAGCAGCTTGGCGGACACTGAAGCTTTCTTT
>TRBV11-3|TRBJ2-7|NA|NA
CASSLVTGSEQYF
TGTGCCAGCAGCTTAGTAACGGGGAGCGAGCAGTACTTC
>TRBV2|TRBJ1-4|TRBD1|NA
CASRTGTGVEKLFF
TGTGCCAGCAGAACCGGGACAGGGGTCGAAAAACTGTTTTTT
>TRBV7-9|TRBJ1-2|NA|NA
CASSQNRDTPFGYTF
TGTGCCAGCAGTCAAAACCGGGACACTCCTTTTGGCTACACCTTC
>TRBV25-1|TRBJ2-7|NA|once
CASSEPGIREEQYF
TGTGCCAGCAGTGAACCTGGGATTCGCGAGGAGCAGTACTTC
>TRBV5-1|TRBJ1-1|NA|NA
CASSLATGSKGEAFF
TGCGCCAGCAGCTTGGCCACAGGGTCGAAGGGTGAAGCTTTCTTT
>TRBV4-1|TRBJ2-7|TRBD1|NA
CASSQDSSGTATYEQYF
TGCGCCAGCAGCCAAGATAGTTCGGGGACAGCTACTTACGAGCAGTACTTC
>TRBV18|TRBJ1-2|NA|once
CASSPSGDANYGYTF
TGTGCCAGCTCACCATCAGGGGATGCTAACTATGGCTACACCTTC
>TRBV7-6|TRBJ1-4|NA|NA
CASSLNGEKLFF
TGTGCCAGCAGCTTAAACGGTGAAAAACTGTTTTTT
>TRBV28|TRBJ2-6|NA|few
CASSFPASTGANVLTF
TGTGCCAGCAGTTTTCCGGCCTCCACTGGGGCCAACGTCCTGACTTTC
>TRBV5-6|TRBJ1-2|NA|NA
CASSLTNGAYGYTF
TGTGCCAGCAGCTTGACCAACGGGGCCTATGGCTACACCTTC
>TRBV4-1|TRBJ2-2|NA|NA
CASSQLPSGELFF
TGCGCCAGCAGCCAGCTACCTTCCGGGGAGCTGTTTTTT
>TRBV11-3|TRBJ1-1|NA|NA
CASSLGGDRQNTEAFF
TGTGCCAGCAGCTTAGGGGGAGACAGGCAGAACACTGAAGCTTTCTTT
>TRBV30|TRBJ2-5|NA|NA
CAWGQLTETQYF
TGTGCCTGGGGACAACTGACCGAGACCCAGTACTTC
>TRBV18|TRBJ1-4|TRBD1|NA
CASSPTGAGEKLFF
TGTGCCAGCTCACCGACAGGGGCAGGTGAAAAACTGTTTTTT
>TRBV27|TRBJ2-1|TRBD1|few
CASRTQGVVTYNEQFF
TGTGCCAGCAGGACACAGGGGGTGGTGACCTACAATGAGCAGTTCTTC
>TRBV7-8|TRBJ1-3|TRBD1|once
CASSLETGGGNTIYF
TGTGCCAGCAGCTTAGAGACAGGGGGTGGAAACACCATATATTTT
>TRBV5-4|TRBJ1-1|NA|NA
CASSRAEGGRTEAFF
TGTGCCAGCAGCCGAGCGGAAGGGGGGCGGACTGAAGCTTTCTTT
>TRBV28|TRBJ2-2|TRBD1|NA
CASSFLGQAENTGELFF
TGTGCCAGCAGTTTCCTGGGACAGGCGGAGAACACCGGGGAGCTGTTTTTT
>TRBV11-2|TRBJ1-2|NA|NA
CASSSLRGGYTF
TGTGCCAGCAGCTCCCTCAGGGGTGGCTACACCTTC
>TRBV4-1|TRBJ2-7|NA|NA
CASATGLQYF
TGCGCCAGCGCAACTGGTTTGCAGTACTTC